This record concerns one TCR beta chain sequence. This entry is derived from a study of blood T cell repertoires in COVID-19. Study overall: Italy, Spain and the United States were the sources of the convalescent and acute COVID-19 samples. The analysed material was cDNA or gDNA that came from T cells, B-cell-depleted T cells, or PBMCs.

Germline assignment: CDR1 KGHSH and CDR2 LQKENI. Trimming removed 6 bases from V and 2 bases from J, with 14 bases in between. There are 15 residues in the CDR3. In the source study's methods: Counts of nucleated cells, estimated from reference gene primer amplification, were obtained. The repertoire was sequenced with immunoSEQ multiplex PCR; TCRdb's copy has only in-frame clones and lacks some. The V and J calls and clone size come from that table; D and trimming were worked out from the DNA. The sample lists about 160,000 clones, 75% to 90% occurring once. What was sequenced was peripheral blood. The chain employs TRBV18 and TRBJ1-3; D uncertain. The origin of this receptor is a human donor in a cohort sampled during active COVID-19. CDR3 sequence (DNA): TGTGCCAGCTCGGTAGAGGGAGCCCCTGGAAACACCATATATTTT. Its protein is CASSVEGAPGNTIYF. Combining the CDR3 with reference TRBV18 and TRBJ1-3 gives the whole variable domain NAGVMQNPRHLVRRRGQEARLRCSPMKGHSHVYWYRQLPEEGLKFMVYLQKENIIDESGMPKERFSAEFPKEGPSILRIQQVVRGDSAAYFCASSVEGAPGNTIYFGEGSWLTVV.